This TCR beta chain was captured in a study of OX40 agonist ivuxolimab in advanced cancers. In the study overall: Dose-escalation cases comprised hepatocellular carcinoma, melanoma, renal cell or head and neck cancer. Previous treatment with anti-PD-1, anti-PD-L1 or anti-CTLA-4 therapy was allowed; over 35% had received some.

Regarding the study as a whole: In a subset of nonresponders, normalized T-cell clonal expansion was also low. Clonal expansion was seen in CD4+ and CD8+ blood T cells by week 6 at 0.1 to 3.0 mg/kg.

TCRdb's copy holds only in-frame clones and misses some; the assay was immunoSEQ multiplex PCR. The sample lists 95,000 to 100,000 clones, around 91% occurring once. Concerning this clone: As yet, its antigen is unknown.

Between the trimmed V and J ends, which lost 1 base and 4 bases, there was a span of 8 bases. Looked up from germline, CDR1 is SGHRS and CDR2 is YFSETQ. CDR3 size: 14 residues. The clonotype was recovered from an adult with an advanced solid tumor such as melanoma, head and neck, liver or kidney cancer. The chain recombines TRBV5-1 with TRBJ2-2, with a weak D call TRBD1 (5 bases). This specimen was CD4+ or CD8+ T cells sorted from blood, taken in a trial of the OX40 agonist ivuxolimab. CDR3 sequence (DNA): TGCGCCAGCAGCTTGTCAGGGATCACCGGGGAGCTGTTTTTT. Its translation is CASSLSGITGELFF. The full variable domain, its missing parts supplied by reference TRBV5-1 and TRBJ2-2, is KAGVTQTPRYLIKTRGQQVTLSCSPISGHRSVSWYQQTPGQGLQFLFEYFSETQRNKGNFPGRFSGRQFSNSRSEMNVSTLELGDSALYLCASSLSGITGELFFGEGSRLTVL.